The 24 T cell receptor beta chains below were found in one sample sequenced in a study of T cell changes during pregnancy in multiple sclerosis. Method: immunoSEQ multiplex PCR; TCRdb's copy keeps in-frame clones and lacks some. In the table there are tens of thousands of clones, around nine tenths of which are singletons. Sequencing was performed on CD8+ T cells from peripheral blood mononuclear cells, taken in the first trimester of pregnancy. The receptor set was obtained from a female donor in good health, enrolled as a control in a pregnancy study.

This chain uses TRBV4-3 with TRBJ2-1; a possible D gene is TRBD2 (6 bases). The V gene lost 0 bases and the J gene lost 4 bases, with 10 bases spanning the gap. Germline V gene lookup returns CDR1 LGHNA and CDR2 YSLEER. The CDR3 totals 15 residues. In DNA form, the CDR3 reads TGCGCCAGCAGCCAAGACCAACGGGGGTACAATGAGCAGTTCTTC. It encodes CASSQDQRGYNEQFF.

In its sample, this clone was seen once. V is TRBV28 and J is TRBJ1-3; 7 bases match TRBD1. CDR1 MDHEN and CDR2 SYDVKM come from the germline V gene. Trimming cost V 3 bases and J 0 bases; bases outside gene matches: 11. The CDR3 consists of 18 residues. Written as DNA, the CDR3 is TGTGCCAGCAGTTTCCCCGTCACAGGGGACCTCTCTGGAAACACCATATATTTT. Its translation: CASSFPVTGDLSGNTIYF.

CDR3 amino acids: CSASAGQGAFTGELFF. The CDR3 region has the DNA TGCAGCGCTTCGGCCGGACAGGGGGCTTTCACCGGGGAGCTGTTTTTT. The chain couples TRBV29-1 to TRBJ2-2; TRBD1 matches at 11 bases. Germline V gives CDR1 SQVTM, CDR2 ANQGSEA. J lost 4 bases, V lost 7 bases, and 11 bases had no gene match. CDR3 length: 16 residues.

The chain recombines TRBV5-4 with TRBJ2-1, with D perhaps TRBD1 (6 bases). Germline-derived CDR1 and CDR2 are SGHNT and YYREEE (reference sequence). CDR3 length: 15 amino acids. Deletions cut 1 base from V and 3 bases from J, with 11 bases between. The chain's CDR3 is CASSLREQGYNEQFF. In nucleotides, the CDR3 is TGTGCCAGCAGCTTGAGGGAACAGGGCTACAATGAGCAGTTCTTC.

This chain links TRBV13 with TRBJ1-2; tentative D call: TRBD1 (5 bases). CDR1 PRHDT and CDR2 FYEKMQ come from the germline V gene (reference sequence). Trimming removed 8 bases at V and 4 bases at J, with 17 bases between. This CDR3 is built from 14 residues. The CDR3, as DNA: TGTGCCAGCCACGCCCGGGGGGGTCTCTATGGCTACACCTTC. Protein: CASHARGGLYGYTF.

V gene TRBV14 combines with J gene TRBJ2-5, with 13 bases matching TRBD2. V lost 1 base, J lost 2 bases, and 10 bases stayed unmatched. This CDR3 has 19 residues. Germline assignment: CDR1 SGHDN and CDR2 FVKESK. CDR3 residues: CASSQVPGLAGEPQETQYF. The CDR3 DNA is TGTGCCAGCAGCCAAGTACCCGGACTAGCGGGGGAGCCTCAAGAGACCCAGTACTTC.

The V gene is TRBV11-2, the J gene TRBJ1-2, with D perhaps TRBD1 (6 bases). The CDR3 is made up of 14 amino acids. Germline V gene sequence: CDR1 SGHAT, CDR2 FQNNGV. The ends were cut back, 5 bases at V and 8 bases at J, with 18 bases in the middle. The CDR3 reads CASSPGDSLWGYTF. Here the CDR3 DNA reads TGTGCCAGCAGCCCAGGGGATAGCCTTTGGGGCTACACCTTC.

In this sample, this clone turned up once. V and J are TRBV20-1 and TRBJ1-2; maybe TRBD1 (6 bases). From germline, CDR1 is DFQATT and CDR2 SNEGSKA (reference sequence). The V end lost 8 bases, the J end lost 8 bases, and 12 bases lay between the germline ends. The CDR3 runs to 10 residues. The CDR3 loop reads CSLGHYGYTF. CDR3 bases: TGCAGTCTGGGACATTACGGCTACACCTTC.

V and J are TRBV6-5 and TRBJ2-1; D is possibly TRBD1 (5 bases). This CDR3 is built from 15 residues. Germline V gives CDR1 MNHEY, CDR2 SVGAGI. V shed 6 bases and J shed 5 bases, with 17 bases lying between them. CDR3 region: CASSHPSDTNNEQFF. DNA for the CDR3: TGTGCCAGCAGCCACCCTTCGGACACAAACAATGAGCAGTTCTTC.

This chain connects TRBV4-1 to TRBJ2-1, with 13 positions matching TRBD2. CDR1 is MGHRA, CDR2 YSYEKL, per germline. The CDR3 loop spans 19 amino acids. With 4 bases clipped from V and 7 bases from J, the junction kept 16 bases outside the gene matches. This chain's CDR3 is CASSRVPGLAGKPGNEQFF. CDR3 nucleotides: TGCGCCAGCAGCCGGGTCCCGGGACTAGCGGGGAAGCCGGGTAATGAGCAGTTCTTC.

This sequence joins TRBV27 and TRBJ2-7, with TRBD1 as a possible D gene (6 bases). Germline CDR1 reads MNHEY; CDR2 reads SMNVEV (reference sequence). Trimming shortened V by 3 bases and J by 6 bases, and 12 bases separated the two germline ends. This CDR3 comprises 13 residues. For the CDR3, the DNA is TGTGCCAGCAGTTTTGCAACAGGGTTCGAGCAGTACTTC. Translating gives CASSFATGFEQYF.

The V call is TRBV10-3, the J call TRBJ2-1; D might be TRBD2 (7 bases). The V end lost 2 bases, the J end lost 5 bases, and 16 bases lay between the germline ends. This CDR3 is built from 16 residues. The germline V gene encodes CDR1 ENHRY and CDR2 SYGVKD. The CDR3, as DNA: TGTGCCATCAGTGAGAATTGGGGGGGCCGTAACAATGAGCAGTTCTTC. It is translated as CAISENWGGRNNEQFF.

The gene calls are TRBV9 and TRBJ1-6; TRBD1 matches 7 bases. The length of the CDR3 is 13 residues. Germline loops: CDR1 SGDLS, CDR2 YYNGEE. Trimming removed 7 bases from V and 7 bases from J; junction bases left unmatched: 5. The CDR3 protein is CASRGQQNSPLHF. CDR3 in DNA: TGTGCCAGCCGGGGACAGCAAAATTCACCCCTCCACTTT.

The genes are TRBV5-1 and TRBJ2-3, with 8 bases lining up with TRBD1. CDR3 length: 15 residues. CDR1 SGHRS and CDR2 YFSETQ come from the germline V gene. With V trimmed by 2 bases and J by 0 bases, 2 bases remained unmatched. The CDR3 here is CASSFTGGSTDTQYF. DNA of the CDR3: TGCGCCAGCAGCTTTACAGGGGGGAGCACAGATACGCAGTATTTT.

The CDR3 spells CASSSSGADTQYF. The CDR3 coding sequence is TGTGCCAGCAGCTCGTCGGGGGCAGATACGCAGTATTTT. This chain joins TRBV7-2 and TRBJ2-3; tentatively, D is TRBD2 (6 bases). From germline, CDR1 is SGHTA and CDR2 FQGNSA. This CDR3 has 13 residues. Trimming took 4 bases from V and 4 from J, leaving 9 bases between them.

DNA for the CDR3: TGTGCCAGCAGCTTAGAGCGGGGGGGCTATTATTTT. This sequence encodes CASSLERGGYYF. The chain joins TRBV11-2 to TRBJ2-3, with TRBD2 matching 9 bases. This CDR3 contains 12 residues. CDR1 SGHAT and CDR2 FQNNGV come from the germline V gene. The V segment lost 0 bases and the J segment 15 bases; nucleotides outside the gene matches: 4.

This chain links TRBV7-9 with TRBJ2-1; D uncertain. Germline V CDR1 and CDR2: SEHNR, FQNEAQ (reference sequence). V was pared by 2 bases and J by 9 bases, with 8 bases between. The CDR3 extends over 12 amino acids. The CDR3 spells CASSLITPEQFF. DNA for the CDR3: TGTGCCAGCAGCTTAATTACTCCTGAGCAGTTCTTC.

This rearrangement joins TRBV10-1 to TRBJ2-2, with TRBD1 matching 8 bases. This CDR3 is 14 amino acids long. The J segment lost 7 bases and the V segment lost 5 bases, leaving 6 bases of the junction unmatched. The germline V gene encodes CDR1 WNHNN and CDR2 SYGVQD (reference sequence). The chain's CDR3 is CASSRTGFHGELFF. CDR3 nucleotide sequence: TGCGCCAGCAGTCGGACAGGGTTTCACGGGGAGCTGTTTTTT.

The V call is TRBV2, the J call TRBJ2-1; the match to TRBD2 covers 10 bases. Germline-derived CDR1 and CDR2 are SNHLY and FYNNEI. The CDR3 has 15 amino acids. The V gene end was trimmed by 4 bases and the J gene end by 2 bases; junction bases not matched to a gene: 2. CDR3 nucleotide sequence: TGTGCCAGCAGTGGTGGACTAGCGGCCTACAATGAGCAGTTCTTC. Translated: CASSGGLAAYNEQFF. Based on the CDR3 plus reference TRBV2 and TRBJ2-1, the full variable domain is EPEVTQTPSHQVTQMGQEVILRCVPISNHLYFYWYRQILGQKVEFLVSFYNNEISEKSEIFDDQFSVERPDGSNFTLKIRSTKLEDSAMYFCASSGGLAAYNEQFFGPGTRLTVL.

Of note for this clone: The CDR3 does not end in the conserved phenylalanine or tryptophan, so this is likely a read error. The limits of the CDR3 on the DNA are not certain, so only TCRdb's listed CDR3 is given. V is TRBV30 and J is TRBJ1-5. Germline V gene lookup returns CDR1 GTSNPN and CDR2 SVGIG (reference sequence). The CDR3 spans 9 residues, counting both ends. This CDR3 reads CASTGDRGV.

The V and J genes are TRBV6-5 and TRBJ1-2; D remains ambiguous. Per the germline V gene, CDR1 is MNHEY and CDR2 is SVGAGI. This CDR3 is 14 amino acids long. V was shortened by 0 bases and J by 0 bases, with 5 bases between the two germline ends. The CDR3 region has the DNA TGTGCCAGCAGTTACTCGGCGGCTAACTATGGCTACACCTTC. This gives the protein CASSYSAANYGYTF.

The chain combines TRBV10-2 with TRBJ1-1; D is undetermined. Germline V gene data show CDR1 as WSHSY and CDR2 as SAAADI. The V end lost 0 bases, the J end lost 5 bases, and 10 bases lay between the germline ends. The CDR3 sequence is 14 residues long. This chain's CDR3 is CASSESIAGTEAFF. The DNA of the CDR3 is TGCGCCAGCAGTGAGTCGATAGCCGGAACTGAAGCTTTCTTT.

This clone has ten or more counts. The V and J genes are TRBV19 and TRBJ1-5, with D unclear. The length of the CDR3 is 17 residues. The V end was cut by 1 base, the J end by 0 bases, with 13 bases between. Germline V gene lookup returns CDR1 LNHDA and CDR2 SQIVND (reference sequence). CDR3 loop: CASSIASPFYSNQPQHF. CDR3 bases: TGTGCCAGTAGTATAGCTTCCCCGTTCTATAGCAATCAGCCCCAGCATTTT.

The genes are TRBV27 and TRBJ2-7; 8 bases are a match to TRBD2. The V gene's germline CDR1 is MNHEY and CDR2 SMNVEV (reference sequence). With 4 bases clipped from V and 2 bases from J, the junction kept 4 bases outside the gene matches. The CDR3 totals 14 residues. The CDR3 reads CASSSRGGTYEQYF. The CDR3 DNA reads as TGTGCCAGCAGTTCCCGGGGGGGAACCTACGAGCAGTACTTC.